The 28 T cell receptor beta chains below all came from one sample that was sequenced in a study of cytomegalovirus exposure and HLA in healthy donors. The PCR had 60 Vbeta and 13 Jbeta primers. Clones were read by immunoSEQ multiplex PCR, and TCRdb kept only the in-frame ones, dropping some. Of some 150,000 clones in the sample, 80% to 85% were seen once. Sequenced: PBMCs. The receptors stem from a woman aged 18-29 years in good health and CMV-seronegative.

V is TRBV5-1 and J is TRBJ2-1; D possibly corresponds to TRBD2 (8 bases). V shed 5 bases and J shed 5 bases, with 17 bases lying between them. CDR3 length: 15 amino acids. In germline, CDR1 is SGHRS, CDR2 YFSETQ. The CDR3, as DNA: TGCGCCAGCAGTTTAGCGGGACAGACTAACAATGAGCAGTTCTTC. Translating gives CASSLAGQTNNEQFF.

The chain uses TRBV11-3 and TRBJ1-2; possible D gene TRBD1, 5 bases. Trimming stripped 5 bases from V and 5 bases from J, with 12 bases between. This CDR3 region has 13 residues. Germline-derived CDR1 and CDR2 are SGHNT and YENEEA. In nucleotides, the CDR3 is TGTGCCAGCAGCACAAGACAGCTGTATGGCTACACCTTC. It is translated as CASSTRQLYGYTF.

This chain joins TRBV5-1 and TRBJ1-4; 8 nucleotides match TRBD1. Germline V gene data show CDR1 as SGHRS and CDR2 as YFSETQ. The CDR3 has 15 residues. The ends lost 0 bases at V and 8 bases at J; junction bases unmatched: 6. The CDR3 region has the DNA TGCGCCAGCAGCTTGGCCGGACAGGGAGGGGAAAAACTGTTTTTT. Residues: CASSLAGQGGEKLFF.

The chain has TRBV6-1 and TRBJ1-2; 9 bases align to TRBD1. CDR3 size: 14 residues. V was pared by 5 bases and J by 10 bases, with 11 bases of the junction left unmatched. CDR1 is MNHNS and CDR2 is SASEGT in the germline V gene. The CDR3 sequence is CASSRGGTGKNYTF. The CDR3 DNA reads as TGTGCCAGCAGTCGCGGCGGGACAGGGAAAAACTACACCTTC.

V gene TRBV18 combines with J gene TRBJ1-2; 8 bases line up with TRBD1. J was trimmed by 0 bases and V by 4 bases; bases with no gene match: 7. The CDR3 is 16 residues long. Germline CDR1 is KGHSH and CDR2 is LQKENI. The CDR3 reads CASSQRQGATNYGYTF. The CDR3 bases are TGTGCCAGCTCACAGCGGCAGGGGGCCACTAACTATGGCTACACCTTC.

The chain combines TRBV13 with TRBJ2-3; D may be TRBD1 (6 bases). V dropped 4 bases and J dropped 7 bases, with 15 bases sitting between them. The germline V gene has CDR1 PRHDT and CDR2 FYEKMQ (reference sequence). There are 14 residues in the CDR3. CDR3 DNA sequence: TGTGCCAGCAGCTCCCAATTACAGGGAAATACGCAGTATTTT. Its protein is CASSSQLQGNTQYF. The full variable domain, completed using reference TRBV13 and TRBJ2-3, is AAGVIQSPRHLIKEKRETATLKCYPIPRHDTVYWYQQGPGQDPQFLISFYEKMQSDKGSIPDRFSAQQFSDYHSELNMSSLELGDSALYFCASSSQLQGNTQYFGPGTRLTVL.

The rearrangement links TRBV4-1 to TRBJ1-2; D is unresolved. Between the trimmed V and J ends, which lost 3 bases and 8 bases, there was a span of 13 bases. Germline V lookup: CDR1 MGHRA, CDR2 YSYEKL. This CDR3 has 13 residues. The chain's CDR3 is CASSHSSGAGYTF. Written as DNA, the CDR3 is TGCGCCAGCAGCCACTCTTCGGGAGCGGGCTACACCTTC.

This clone has a single count. The chain links TRBV15 to TRBJ2-3; 7 positions agree with TRBD1. With V trimmed by 6 bases and J by 2 bases, 5 bases remained unmatched. The germline V gene encodes CDR1 LNHNV and CDR2 YYDKDF (reference sequence). This CDR3 has 14 amino acids. The CDR3 bases are TGTGCCACCAGGGGGACAGACCACACAGATACGCAGTATTTT. It translates to CATRGTDHTDTQYF. Variable domain in full (rest from reference TRBV15 and TRBJ2-3): DAMVIQNPRYQVTQFGKPVTLSCSQTLNHNVMYWYQQKSSQAPKLLFHYYDKDFNNEADTPDNFQSRRPNTSFCFLDIRSPGLGDTAMYLCATRGTDHTDTQYFGPGTRLTVL.

The rearrangement uses TRBV10-1 and TRBJ2-2; 10 bases agree with TRBD1. CDR3 length equals 12 residues. V gave up 8 bases and J gave up 11 bases; unmatched junction bases: 5. Germline V gives CDR1 WNHNN, CDR2 SYGVQD (reference sequence). In DNA form, the CDR3 reads TGCGCCAGCCGCCGGGACAGGGGAGAGCTGTTTTTT. Its protein is CASRRDRGELFF.

V gene TRBV10-2 combines with J gene TRBJ1-2; 7 bases match TRBD1. The J segment lost 4 bases and the V segment lost 10 bases, leaving 9 bases of the junction unmatched. The germline CDR1 and CDR2 sequences are WSHSY and SAAADI. The CDR3 runs 13 residues. The CDR3: CATTLGTVYGYTF. The CDR3 nucleotides are TGCGCCACCACCTTGGGGACAGTCTATGGCTACACCTTC.

The chain joins TRBV7-2 to TRBJ2-4; tentatively, D is TRBD2 (7 bases). V lost 4 bases and J 12 bases, leaving 19 bases between the germline ends. CDR1 SGHTA and CDR2 FQGNSA come from the germline V gene. This CDR3 is built from 14 residues. The CDR3 DNA reads as TGTGCCAGCAGCTCTGGGGGGGGGCGCGACAGTCAGTACTTC. This gives the protein CASSSGGGRDSQYF.

This chain connects TRBV19 to TRBJ1-1; D is perhaps TRBD1 (5 bases). CDR3 length: 13 residues. Germline V gives CDR1 LNHDA, CDR2 SQIVND (reference sequence). V dropped 2 bases and J dropped 9 bases, with 13 bases sitting between them. The CDR3 here is CASSIRQGQKAFF. For the CDR3, the DNA is TGTGCCAGTAGTATAAGGCAGGGCCAAAAAGCTTTCTTT.

A single count supports this clone. This chain links TRBV28 with TRBJ1-3; D possibly corresponds to TRBD1 (5 bases). Trimming took off 2 bases at V and 2 bases at J, with 7 bases between the two ends. The CDR3 runs to 14 residues. From germline, CDR1 is MDHEN and CDR2 SYDVKM. The CDR3 DNA reads TGTGCCAGCAGTTTAATAGGGGCTGGAAACACCATATATTTT. Translated: CASSLIGAGNTIYF.

The J gene is TRBJ1-1, the V gene TRBV19, with 7 bases matching TRBD1. The CDR3 covers 15 residues. Germline V CDR1 and CDR2: LNHDA, SQIVND (reference sequence). V trimming: 3 bases; J trimming: 2 bases; junction bases outside the gene matches: 6. The CDR3 sequence is CASSIQTGSNTEAFF. CDR3 sequence (DNA): TGTGCCAGTAGTATCCAGACAGGGTCCAACACTGAAGCTTTCTTT.

The CDR3 loop is CASSPSDSREQYF. Written as DNA, the CDR3 is TGTGCCAGCTCACCTTCGGACTCCCGCGAGCAGTACTTC. The chain combines TRBV18 with TRBJ2-7; possible D gene TRBD2, 5 bases. Germline lookup yields CDR1 KGHSH and CDR2 LQKENI. Between the trimmed V and J ends, which lost 3 bases and 6 bases, there was a span of 12 bases. The CDR3 is 13 amino acids.

The V and J genes are TRBV12-5 and TRBJ2-3, with 11 bases aligning to TRBD2. The germline V gene has CDR1 LGHNT and CDR2 FRNRAP. Unmatched junction bases numbered 6, after V lost 6 bases and J lost 1 base. The CDR3 is made up of 16 amino acids. The CDR3 loop reads CASGRQLAGGTDTQYF. CDR3 DNA: TGTGCTAGTGGACGCCAACTAGCGGGGGGCACAGATACGCAGTATTTT.

In nucleotides, the CDR3 is TGTGCCAGCAGACTGATAGCGGGGGGGCCGAAGACCCAGTACTTC. It specifies CASRLIAGGPKTQYF. V gene TRBV6-1 combines with J gene TRBJ2-5; 11 bases fit TRBD2. Germline values: CDR1 MNHNS, CDR2 SASEGT. With V trimmed by 6 bases and J by 6 bases, 9 bases remained unmatched. The CDR3 is 15 amino acids.

The rearrangement joins TRBV5-1 to TRBJ2-1, with 7 bases aligning to TRBD1. The CDR3 contains 14 residues. Germline-derived CDR1 and CDR2 are SGHRS and YFSETQ. The V segment lost 4 bases and the J segment 4 bases; nucleotides outside the gene matches: 5. CDR3 amino acids: CASSPGQLYNEQFF. DNA for the CDR3: TGCGCCAGCAGCCCGGGACAGTTATACAATGAGCAGTTCTTC.

This chain connects TRBV9 to TRBJ1-1; 10 bases fit TRBD1. V was pared by 4 bases and J by 2 bases, with 8 bases of the junction left unmatched. In germline, CDR1 is SGDLS, CDR2 YYNGEE. The CDR3 has 16 residues. Here the CDR3 DNA reads TGTGCCAGCAGCAAAGGACAGGGGGGCGGCAACACTGAAGCTTTCTTT. Amino acid sequence: CASSKGQGGGNTEAFF.

The V call is TRBV4-1, the J call TRBJ1-4; tentatively, D is TRBD1 (5 bases). This CDR3 has 21 residues. Germline loops: CDR1 MGHRA, CDR2 YSYEKL. V gave up 2 bases and J gave up 0 bases, with 25 bases separating them. CDR3 in amino acids: CASSQRAPQGRRGATNEKLFF. DNA for the CDR3: TGCGCCAGCAGCCAAAGGGCACCTCAGGGTAGGAGGGGAGCAACTAATGAAAAACTGTTTTTT.

The V call is TRBV10-1, the J call TRBJ1-1, with unresolved D. The ends were cut back, 1 base at V and 7 bases at J, with 10 bases in the middle. The CDR3 runs to 13 residues. Germline V gene sequence: CDR1 WNHNN, CDR2 SYGVQD (reference sequence). CDR3 region: CASSEWDRGEAFF. For the CDR3, the DNA is TGCGCCAGCAGTGAGTGGGATCGGGGTGAAGCTTTCTTT.

This clone was seen more than once but under ten times. This chain uses TRBV5-1 with TRBJ1-4, with TRBD1 matching 7 bases. Germline V gives CDR1 SGHRS, CDR2 YFSETQ. V lost 0 bases to trimming and J lost 8 bases; unmatched junction nucleotides: 10. CDR3 size: 16 residues. The CDR3 nucleotides read TGCGCCAGCAGCTTGGGTCCAACAGGGGTGGGCGAAAAACTGTTTTTT. It codes for CASSLGPTGVGEKLFF.

The DNA of the CDR3 is TGCGCCAGCAGCCAAGATTTAAGGGGGATTATGGACACTGAAGCTTTCTTT. Protein product: CASSQDLRGIMDTEAFF. The chain couples TRBV4-1 to TRBJ1-1; weak D call: TRBD1 (6 bases). Trimming removed 0 bases at V and 3 bases at J, with 17 bases between. The CDR3 is 17 amino acids. The germline V gene has CDR1 MGHRA and CDR2 YSYEKL.

The chain is built from TRBV30 and TRBJ1-2; 8 bases are a match to TRBD1. CDR1 and CDR2 from the germline V gene are GTSNPN and SVGIG (reference sequence). The CDR3 contains 15 residues. V lost 5 bases to trimming and J lost 0 bases; unmatched junction nucleotides: 8. The CDR3: CAWDRGPFANYGYTF. CDR3 DNA sequence: TGTGCCTGGGACAGGGGACCGTTTGCTAACTATGGCTACACCTTC.

Concerning this clone: The sample carries other DNA sequences with the same CDR3. This chain links TRBV19 with TRBJ1-1, with 8 nucleotides matching TRBD1. There are 14 residues in the CDR3. V gave up 7 bases and J gave up 11 bases; unmatched junction bases: 15. Germline values: CDR1 LNHDA, CDR2 SQIVND (reference sequence). The CDR3 nucleotides are TGTGCCAGTACTAACTCCAGGGGGCCGGGTTTGGCTTTCTTT. It yields the protein CASTNSRGPGLAFF.

This chain connects TRBV6-1 to TRBJ1-6; TRBD1 agrees at 9 bases. The length of the CDR3 is 15 residues. V lost 6 bases to trimming and J lost 7 bases; unmatched junction nucleotides: 7. Germline V gene data show CDR1 as MNHNS and CDR2 as SASEGT. CDR3 region: CASSYGTGSNSPLHF. The CDR3 nucleotides are TGTGCCAGCAGCTATGGGACAGGGAGCAATTCACCCCTCCACTTT.

This chain links TRBV21-1 with TRBJ1-2. TRBV21-1 is given as a pseudogene. This CDR3 is 13 amino acids long. The CDR3 sequence: CARIRGEDYGYTF. The DNA of the CDR3 is TGTGCCAGAATCCGGGGAGAAGACTATGGCTACACCTTC.

The V gene is TRBV6-6, the J gene TRBJ2-1; no clear D. Trimming stripped 7 bases from V and 6 bases from J, with 7 bases between. The CDR3 length is 11 residues. CDR1 and CDR2 (germline): MNHNY, SVGAGI (reference sequence). The CDR3 bases are TGTGCCAGCACCGCAGTCAATGAGCAGTTCTTC. Translated, it gives CASTAVNEQFF.